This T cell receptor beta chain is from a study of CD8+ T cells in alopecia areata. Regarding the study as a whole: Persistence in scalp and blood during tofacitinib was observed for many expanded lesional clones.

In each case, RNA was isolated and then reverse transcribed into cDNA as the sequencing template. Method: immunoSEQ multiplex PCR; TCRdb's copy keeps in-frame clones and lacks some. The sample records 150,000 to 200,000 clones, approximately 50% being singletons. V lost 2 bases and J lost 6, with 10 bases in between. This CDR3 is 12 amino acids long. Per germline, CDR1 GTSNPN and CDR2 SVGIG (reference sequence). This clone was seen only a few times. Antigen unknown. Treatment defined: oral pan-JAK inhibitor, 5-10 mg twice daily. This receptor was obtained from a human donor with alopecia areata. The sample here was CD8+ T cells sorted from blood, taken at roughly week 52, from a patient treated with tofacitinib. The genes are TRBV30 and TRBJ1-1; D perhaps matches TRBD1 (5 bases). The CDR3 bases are TGTGCCTGGAGTATAGGGGTTGCTGAAGCTTTCTTT. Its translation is CAWSIGVAEAFF.